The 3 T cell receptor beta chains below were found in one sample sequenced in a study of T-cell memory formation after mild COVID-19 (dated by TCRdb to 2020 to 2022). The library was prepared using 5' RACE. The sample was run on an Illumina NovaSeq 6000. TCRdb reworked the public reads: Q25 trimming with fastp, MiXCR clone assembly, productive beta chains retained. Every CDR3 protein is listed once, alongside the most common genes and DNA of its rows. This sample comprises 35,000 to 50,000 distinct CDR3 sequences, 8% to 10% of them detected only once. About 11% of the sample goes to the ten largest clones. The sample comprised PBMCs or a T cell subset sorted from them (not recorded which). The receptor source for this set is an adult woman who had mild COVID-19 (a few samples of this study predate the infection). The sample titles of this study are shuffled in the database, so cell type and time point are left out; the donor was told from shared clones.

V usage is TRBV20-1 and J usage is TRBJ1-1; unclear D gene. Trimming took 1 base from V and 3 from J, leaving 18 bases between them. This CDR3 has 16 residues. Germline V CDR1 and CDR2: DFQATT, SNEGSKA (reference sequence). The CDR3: CSARAWAGRTDTEAFF. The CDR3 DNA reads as TGCAGTGCTAGAGCTTGGGCGGGTCGTACCGACACTGAAGCTTTCTTT.

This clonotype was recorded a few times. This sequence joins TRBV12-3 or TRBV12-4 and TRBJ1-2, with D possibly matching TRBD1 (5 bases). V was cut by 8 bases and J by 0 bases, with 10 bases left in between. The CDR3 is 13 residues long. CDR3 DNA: TGTGCCAGCGCACCGGGGCCTAACTATGGCTACACCTTC. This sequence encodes CASAPGPNYGYTF.

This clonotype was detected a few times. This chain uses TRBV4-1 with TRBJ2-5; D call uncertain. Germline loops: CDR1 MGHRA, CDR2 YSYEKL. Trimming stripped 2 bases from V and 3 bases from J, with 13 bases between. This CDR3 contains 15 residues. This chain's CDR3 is CASSQQELPEETQYF. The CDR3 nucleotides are TGCGCCAGCAGCCAACAAGAGCTCCCGGAAGAGACCCAGTACTTC.